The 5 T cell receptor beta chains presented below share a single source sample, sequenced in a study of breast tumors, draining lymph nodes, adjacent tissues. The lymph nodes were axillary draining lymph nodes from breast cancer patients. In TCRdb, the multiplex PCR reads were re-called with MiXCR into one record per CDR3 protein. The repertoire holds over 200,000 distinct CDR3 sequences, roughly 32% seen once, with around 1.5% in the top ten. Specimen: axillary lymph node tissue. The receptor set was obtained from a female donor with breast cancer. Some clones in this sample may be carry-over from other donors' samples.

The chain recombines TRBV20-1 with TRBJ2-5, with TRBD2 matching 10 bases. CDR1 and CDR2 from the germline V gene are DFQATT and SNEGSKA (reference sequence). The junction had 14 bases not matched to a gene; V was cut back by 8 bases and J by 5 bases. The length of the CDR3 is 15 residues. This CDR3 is CSTTRTSGAGETQYF. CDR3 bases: TGCAGTACTACCCGGACTAGCGGAGCGGGGGAGACCCAGTACTTC.

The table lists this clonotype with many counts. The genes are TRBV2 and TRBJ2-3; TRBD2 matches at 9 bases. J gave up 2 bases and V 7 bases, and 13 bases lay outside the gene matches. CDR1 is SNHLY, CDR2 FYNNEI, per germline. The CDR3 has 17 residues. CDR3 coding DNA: TGTGCCAGCAAGCCCCCGATCGCGGGAGGGGCCACAGATACGCAGTATTTT. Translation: CASKPPIAGGATDTQYF.

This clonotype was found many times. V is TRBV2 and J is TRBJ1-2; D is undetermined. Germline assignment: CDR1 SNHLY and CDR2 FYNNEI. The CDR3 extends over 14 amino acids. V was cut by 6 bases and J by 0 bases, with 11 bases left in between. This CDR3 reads CASSPLATNYGYTF. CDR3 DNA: TGTGCCAGCAGCCCCCTAGCGACTAACTATGGCTACACCTTC.

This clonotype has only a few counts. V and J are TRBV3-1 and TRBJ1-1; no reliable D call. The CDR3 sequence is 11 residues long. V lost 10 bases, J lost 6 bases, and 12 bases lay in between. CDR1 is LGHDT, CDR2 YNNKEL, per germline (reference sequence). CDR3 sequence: CATGLWPEAFF. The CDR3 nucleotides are TGTGCCACGGGCTTGTGGCCTGAAGCTTTCTTT.

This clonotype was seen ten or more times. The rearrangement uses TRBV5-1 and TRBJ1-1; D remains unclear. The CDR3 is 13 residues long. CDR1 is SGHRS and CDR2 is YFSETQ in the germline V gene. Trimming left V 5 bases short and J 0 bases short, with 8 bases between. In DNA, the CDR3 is TGCGCCAGCAGGGTCGGGATGAACACTGAAGCTTTCTTT. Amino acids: CASRVGMNTEAFF.